This record looks at one T cell receptor beta chain sequence and its context. Antigen: not known. These data belong to a study of cytomegalovirus exposure and HLA in healthy donors. Findings of the study overall: CMV serostatus was the only immune exposure information that was available. Later work associated around 18,000 TCR beta sequences with HLA alleles at 0.05 false discovery rate.

60 Vbeta and 13 Jbeta primers were used in PCR. The authors' processing: Later reanalysis found about 78 million unique TCR beta chains, some 10 million of them shared. TCRdb's copy holds only in-frame clones and misses some; the assay was immunoSEQ multiplex PCR. V, J and clone size derive from that table, while D and trimming were established from the DNA sequence. The table includes around 140,000 clones, 78% detected once. The TCR originated in a woman between 18 and 29 years old in good health and CMV-seronegative. Specimen: PBMCs.

The CDR3 region is CASSPRLTSYEQYF. The CDR3, as DNA: TGTGCCAGCAGTCCGCGACTGACGTCCTACGAGCAGTACTTC. The chain has TRBV27 and TRBJ2-7; D gene ambiguous. This CDR3 contains 14 residues. CDR1 and CDR2 (germline): MNHEY, SMNVEV (reference sequence). The V and J ends lost 5 bases and 1 base respectively, with 12 bases between them.